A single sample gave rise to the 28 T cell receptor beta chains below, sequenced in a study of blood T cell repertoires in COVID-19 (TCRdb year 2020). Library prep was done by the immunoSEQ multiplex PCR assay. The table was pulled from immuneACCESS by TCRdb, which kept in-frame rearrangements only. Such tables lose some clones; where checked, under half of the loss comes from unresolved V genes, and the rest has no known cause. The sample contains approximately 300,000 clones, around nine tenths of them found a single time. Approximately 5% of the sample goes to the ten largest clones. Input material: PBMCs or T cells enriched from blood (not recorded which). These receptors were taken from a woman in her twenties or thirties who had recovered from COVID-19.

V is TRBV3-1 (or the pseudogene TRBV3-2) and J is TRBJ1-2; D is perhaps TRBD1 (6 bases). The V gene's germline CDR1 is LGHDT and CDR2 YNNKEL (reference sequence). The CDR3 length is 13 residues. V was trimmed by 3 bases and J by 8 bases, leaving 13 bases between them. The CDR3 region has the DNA TGTGCCAGCAGCCAGCCCGACAGGTTCGGCTACACCTTC. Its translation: CASSQPDRFGYTF.

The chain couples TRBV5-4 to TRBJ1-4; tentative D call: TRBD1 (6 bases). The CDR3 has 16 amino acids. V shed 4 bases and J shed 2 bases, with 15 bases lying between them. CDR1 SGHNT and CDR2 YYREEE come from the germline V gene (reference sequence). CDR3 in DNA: TGTGCCAGCAGCCCGGCAGGGGAGGGCACTAATGAAAAACTGTTTTTT. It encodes CASSPAGEGTNEKLFF.

The CDR3 region is CASSIGGALQETQYF. CDR3 nucleotides: TGCGCCAGCAGTATCGGGGGGGCCCTCCAAGAGACCCAGTACTTC. The chain uses TRBV4-3 and TRBJ2-5; 8 bases align to TRBD2. Germline trimming cut 6 bases from V and 1 base from J; bases unmatched to any gene: 7. Germline CDR1 is LGHNA and CDR2 is YSLEER. The CDR3 totals 15 residues.

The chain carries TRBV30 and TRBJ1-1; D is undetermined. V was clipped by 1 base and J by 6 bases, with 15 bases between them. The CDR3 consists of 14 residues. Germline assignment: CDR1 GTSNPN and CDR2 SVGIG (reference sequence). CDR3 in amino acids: CAWSGEEWRAEAFF. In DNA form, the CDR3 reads TGTGCCTGGAGTGGGGAGGAATGGAGGGCTGAAGCTTTCTTT. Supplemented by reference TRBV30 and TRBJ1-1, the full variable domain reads SQTIHQWPATLVQPVGSPLSLECTVEGTSNPNLYWYRQAAGRGLQLLFYSVGIGQISSEVPQNLSASRPQDRQFILSSKKLLLSDSGFYLCAWSGEEWRAEAFFGQGTRLTVV.

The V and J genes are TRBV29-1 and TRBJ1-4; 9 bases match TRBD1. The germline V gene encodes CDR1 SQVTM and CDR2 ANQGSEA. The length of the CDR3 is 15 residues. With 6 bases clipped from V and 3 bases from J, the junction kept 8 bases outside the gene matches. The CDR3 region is CSVGQGRPSNEKLFF. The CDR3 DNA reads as TGCAGCGTAGGACAGGGGCGTCCGTCTAATGAAAAACTGTTTTTT.

The CDR3 loop is CASTLQGGEAFF. As DNA, the CDR3 is TGTGCCAGCACGCTACAGGGGGGGGAAGCTTTCTTT. The J gene is TRBJ1-1, the V gene TRBV12-3 or TRBV12-4; 8 bases fit TRBD1. Losses at the gene ends were 7 bases for V and 8 bases for J; bases not matched to a gene: 6. The CDR3 is made up of 12 amino acids.

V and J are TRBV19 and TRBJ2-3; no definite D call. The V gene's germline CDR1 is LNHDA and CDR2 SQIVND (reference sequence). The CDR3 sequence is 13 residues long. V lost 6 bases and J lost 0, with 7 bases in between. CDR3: CASRPESTDTQYF. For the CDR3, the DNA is TGTGCCAGTAGACCCGAGAGCACAGATACGCAGTATTTT.

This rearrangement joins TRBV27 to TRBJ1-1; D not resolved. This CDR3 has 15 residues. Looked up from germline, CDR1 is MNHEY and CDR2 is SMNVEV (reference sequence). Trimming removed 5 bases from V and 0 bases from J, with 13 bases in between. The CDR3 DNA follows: TGTGCCAGCAGTCACCGTGGTCACTTGAACACTGAAGCTTTCTTT. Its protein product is CASSHRGHLNTEAFF.

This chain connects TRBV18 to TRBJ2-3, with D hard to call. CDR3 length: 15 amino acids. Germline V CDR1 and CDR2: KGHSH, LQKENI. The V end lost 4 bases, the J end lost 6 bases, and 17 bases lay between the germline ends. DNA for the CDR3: TGTGCCAGCTCACTTTCCGGAGCAACGGAGGATACGCAGTATTTT. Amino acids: CASSLSGATEDTQYF. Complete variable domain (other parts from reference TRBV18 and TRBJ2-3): NAGVMQNPRHLVRRRGQEARLRCSPMKGHSHVYWYRQLPEEGLKFMVYLQKENIIDESGMPKERFSAEFPKEGPSILRIQQVVRGDSAAYFCASSLSGATEDTQYFGPGTRLTVL.

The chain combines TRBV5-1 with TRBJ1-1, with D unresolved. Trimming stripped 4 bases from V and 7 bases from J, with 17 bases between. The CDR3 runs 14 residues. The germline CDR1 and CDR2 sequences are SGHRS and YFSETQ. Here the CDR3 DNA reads TGCGCCAGCAGCATGGGTGGTGTGCGGAATGAAGCTTTCTTT. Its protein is CASSMGGVRNEAFF.

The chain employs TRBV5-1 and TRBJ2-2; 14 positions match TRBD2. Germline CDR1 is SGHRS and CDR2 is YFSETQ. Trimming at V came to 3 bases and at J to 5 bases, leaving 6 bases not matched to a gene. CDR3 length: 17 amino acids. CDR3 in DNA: TGCGCCAGCAGCTCCGGACTAGCGGGGGGCCAAACCGGGGAGCTGTTTTTT. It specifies CASSSGLAGGQTGELFF.

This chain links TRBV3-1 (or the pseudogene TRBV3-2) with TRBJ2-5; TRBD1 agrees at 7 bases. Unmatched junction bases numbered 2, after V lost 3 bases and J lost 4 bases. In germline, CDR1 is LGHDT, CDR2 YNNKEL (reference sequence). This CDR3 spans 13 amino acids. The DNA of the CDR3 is TGTGCCAGCAGCCATCGGACAGGAGAGACCCAGTACTTC. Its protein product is CASSHRTGETQYF.

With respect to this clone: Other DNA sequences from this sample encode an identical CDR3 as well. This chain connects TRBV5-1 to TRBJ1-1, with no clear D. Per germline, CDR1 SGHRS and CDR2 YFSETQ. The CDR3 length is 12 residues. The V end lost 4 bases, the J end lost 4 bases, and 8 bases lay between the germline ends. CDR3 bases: TGCGCCAGCAGCCCGCCGGGCACTGAAGCTTTCTTT. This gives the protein CASSPPGTEAFF.

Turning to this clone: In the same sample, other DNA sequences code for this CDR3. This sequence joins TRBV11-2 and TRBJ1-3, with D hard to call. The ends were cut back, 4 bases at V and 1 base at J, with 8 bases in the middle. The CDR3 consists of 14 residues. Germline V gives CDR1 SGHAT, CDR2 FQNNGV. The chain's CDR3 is CASSSTGSGNTIYF. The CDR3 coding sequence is TGTGCCAGCAGCTCCACGGGGTCTGGAAACACCATATATTTT.

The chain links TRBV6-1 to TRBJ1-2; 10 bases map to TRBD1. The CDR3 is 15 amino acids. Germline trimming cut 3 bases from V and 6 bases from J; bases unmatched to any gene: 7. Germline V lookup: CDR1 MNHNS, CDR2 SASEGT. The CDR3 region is CASSDIRGQGNGYTF. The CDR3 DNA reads TGTGCCAGCAGTGACATAAGGGGACAGGGGAATGGCTACACCTTC.

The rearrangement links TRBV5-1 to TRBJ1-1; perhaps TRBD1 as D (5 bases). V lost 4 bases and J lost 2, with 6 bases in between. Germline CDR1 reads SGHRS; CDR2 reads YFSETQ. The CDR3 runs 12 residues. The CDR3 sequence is CASSTGNTEAFF. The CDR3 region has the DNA TGCGCCAGCAGCACAGGAAACACTGAAGCTTTCTTT. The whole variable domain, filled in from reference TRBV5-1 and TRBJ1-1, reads KAGVTQTPRYLIKTRGQQVTLSCSPISGHRSVSWYQQTPGQGLQFLFEYFSETQRNKGNFPGRFSGRQFSNSRSEMNVSTLELGDSALYLCASSTGNTEAFFGQGTRLTVV.

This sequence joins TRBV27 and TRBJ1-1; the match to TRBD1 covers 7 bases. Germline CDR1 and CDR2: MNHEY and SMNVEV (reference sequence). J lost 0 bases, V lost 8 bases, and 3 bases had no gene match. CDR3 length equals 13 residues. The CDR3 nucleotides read TGTGCCAGCGGCGACAGGGTGAACACTGAAGCTTTCTTT. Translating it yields CASGDRVNTEAFF.

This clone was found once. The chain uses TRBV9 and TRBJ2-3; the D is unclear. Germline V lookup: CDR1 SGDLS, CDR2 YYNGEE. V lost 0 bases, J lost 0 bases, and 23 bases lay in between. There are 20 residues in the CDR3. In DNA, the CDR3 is TGTGCCAGCAGCGTAGCAGATTATTTGTCAGAACCATATAGCACAGATACGCAGTATTTT. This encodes CASSVADYLSEPYSTDTQYF.

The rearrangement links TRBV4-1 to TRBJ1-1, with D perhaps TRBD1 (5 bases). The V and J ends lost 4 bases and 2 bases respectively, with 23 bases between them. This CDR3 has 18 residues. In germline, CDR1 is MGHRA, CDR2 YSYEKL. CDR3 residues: CASSLRADKSRGNTEAFF. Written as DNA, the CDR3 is TGCGCCAGCAGCCTTAGAGCCGATAAGTCTAGGGGCAACACTGAAGCTTTCTTT.

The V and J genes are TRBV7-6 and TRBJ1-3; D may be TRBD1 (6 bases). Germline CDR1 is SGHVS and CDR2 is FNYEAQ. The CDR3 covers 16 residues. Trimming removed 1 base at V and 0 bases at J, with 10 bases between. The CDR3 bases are TGTGCCAGCAGCTTAGGGACAGCCAGCTCTGGAAACACCATATATTTT. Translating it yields CASSLGTASSGNTIYF.

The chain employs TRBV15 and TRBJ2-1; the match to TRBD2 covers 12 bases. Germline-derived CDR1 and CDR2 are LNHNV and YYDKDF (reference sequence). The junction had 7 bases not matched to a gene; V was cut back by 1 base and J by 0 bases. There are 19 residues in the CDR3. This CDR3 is CATSRGLAGATSSYNEQFF. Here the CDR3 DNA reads TGTGCCACCAGCAGAGGACTAGCGGGGGCCACCAGCTCCTACAATGAGCAGTTCTTC.

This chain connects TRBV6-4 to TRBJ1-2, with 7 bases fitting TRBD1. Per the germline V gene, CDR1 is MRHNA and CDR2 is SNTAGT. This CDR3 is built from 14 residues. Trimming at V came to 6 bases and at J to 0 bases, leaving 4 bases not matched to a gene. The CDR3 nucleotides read TGTGCCAGCAGCCCCGGGACAGCTAACTATGGCTACACCTTC. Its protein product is CASSPGTANYGYTF.

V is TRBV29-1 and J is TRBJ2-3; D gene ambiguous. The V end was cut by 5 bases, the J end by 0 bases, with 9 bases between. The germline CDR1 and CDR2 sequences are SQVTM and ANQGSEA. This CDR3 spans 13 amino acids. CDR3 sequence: CSVRKTSTDTQYF. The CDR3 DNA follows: TGCAGCGTTCGGAAGACTAGCACAGATACGCAGTATTTT.

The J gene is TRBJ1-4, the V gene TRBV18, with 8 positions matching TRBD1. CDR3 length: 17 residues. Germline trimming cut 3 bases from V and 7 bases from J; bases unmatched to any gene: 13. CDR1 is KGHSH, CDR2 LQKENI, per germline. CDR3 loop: CASSPRGQGAWGEKLFF. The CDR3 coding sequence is TGTGCCAGCTCACCCCGCGGTCAGGGGGCATGGGGTGAAAAACTGTTTTTT.

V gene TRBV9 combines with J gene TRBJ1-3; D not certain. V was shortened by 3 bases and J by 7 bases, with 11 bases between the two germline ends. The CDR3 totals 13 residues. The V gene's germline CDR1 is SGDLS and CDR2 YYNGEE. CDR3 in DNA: TGTGCCAGCAGCGACCCGTCGGGGAACACCATATATTTT. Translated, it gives CASSDPSGNTIYF.

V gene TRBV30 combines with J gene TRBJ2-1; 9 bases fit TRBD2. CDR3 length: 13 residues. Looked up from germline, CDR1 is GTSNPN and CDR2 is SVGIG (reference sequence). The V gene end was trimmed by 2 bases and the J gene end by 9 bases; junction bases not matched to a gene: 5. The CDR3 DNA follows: TGTGCCTGGAGTTTGGGCGGGGGGGTTGAGCAGTTCTTC. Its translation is CAWSLGGGVEQFF.

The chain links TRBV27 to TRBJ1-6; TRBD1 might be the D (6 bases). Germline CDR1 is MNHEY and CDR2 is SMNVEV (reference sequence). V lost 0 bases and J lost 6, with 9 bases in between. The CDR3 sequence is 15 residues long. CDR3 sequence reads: CASSLSRTVNSPLHF. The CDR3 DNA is TGTGCCAGCAGTTTATCGAGGACAGTTAATTCACCCCTCCACTTT.

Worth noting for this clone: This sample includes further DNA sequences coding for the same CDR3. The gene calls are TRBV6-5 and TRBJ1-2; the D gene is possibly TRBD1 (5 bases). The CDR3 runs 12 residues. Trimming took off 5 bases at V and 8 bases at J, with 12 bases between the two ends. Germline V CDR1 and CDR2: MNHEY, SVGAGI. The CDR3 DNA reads TGTGCCAGCAGTCGAGCGGGGGGAGGCTACACCTTC. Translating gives CASSRAGGGYTF.